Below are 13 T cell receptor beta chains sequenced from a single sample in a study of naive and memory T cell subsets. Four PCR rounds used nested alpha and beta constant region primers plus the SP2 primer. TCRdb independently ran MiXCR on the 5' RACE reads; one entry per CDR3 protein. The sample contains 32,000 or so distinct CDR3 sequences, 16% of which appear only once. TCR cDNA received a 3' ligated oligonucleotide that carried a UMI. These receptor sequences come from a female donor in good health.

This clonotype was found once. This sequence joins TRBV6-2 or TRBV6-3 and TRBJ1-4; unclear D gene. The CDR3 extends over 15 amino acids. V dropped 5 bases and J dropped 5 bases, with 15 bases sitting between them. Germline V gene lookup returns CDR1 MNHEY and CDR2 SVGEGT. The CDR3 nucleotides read TGTGCCAGCAGTCCCCTCGGGTCCGAGAATGAAAAACTGTTTTTT. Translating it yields CASSPLGSENEKLFF.

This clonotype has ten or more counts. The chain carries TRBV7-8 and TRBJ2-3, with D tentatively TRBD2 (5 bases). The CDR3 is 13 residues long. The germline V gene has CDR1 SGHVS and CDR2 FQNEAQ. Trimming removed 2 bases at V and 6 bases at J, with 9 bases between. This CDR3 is CASSLPSKDTQYF. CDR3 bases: TGTGCCAGCAGCTTACCTAGCAAGGATACGCAGTATTTT.

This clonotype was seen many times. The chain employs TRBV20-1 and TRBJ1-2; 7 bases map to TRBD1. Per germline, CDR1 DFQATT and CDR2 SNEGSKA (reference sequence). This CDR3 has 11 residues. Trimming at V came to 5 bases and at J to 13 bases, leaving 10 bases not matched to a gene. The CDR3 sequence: CSADRDSIGTF. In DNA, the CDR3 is TGCAGTGCTGACCGGGACAGCATCGGCACCTTC.

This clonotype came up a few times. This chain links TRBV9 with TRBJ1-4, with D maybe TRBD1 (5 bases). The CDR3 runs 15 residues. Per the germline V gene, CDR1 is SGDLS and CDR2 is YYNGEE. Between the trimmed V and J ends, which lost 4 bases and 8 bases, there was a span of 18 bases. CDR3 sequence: CASSSGRREGEKLFF. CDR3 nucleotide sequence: TGTGCCAGCAGCTCCGGGCGCAGGGAGGGAGAAAAACTGTTTTTT.

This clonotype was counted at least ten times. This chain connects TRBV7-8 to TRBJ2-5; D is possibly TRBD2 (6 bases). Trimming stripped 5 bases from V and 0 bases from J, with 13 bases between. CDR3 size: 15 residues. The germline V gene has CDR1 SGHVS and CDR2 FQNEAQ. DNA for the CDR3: TGTGCCAGCAGCCCTCCCAGCGGGTACCAAGAGACCCAGTACTTC. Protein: CASSPPSGYQETQYF.

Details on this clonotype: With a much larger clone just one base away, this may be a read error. CDR3 DNA sequence: TGTGCCAGCAGCTCGAGGGGACAGGTCTACGAGCAGTACTTC. This gives the protein CASSSRGQVYEQYF. This chain connects TRBV7-2 to TRBJ2-7; 8 positions agree with TRBD1. Germline loops: CDR1 SGHTA, CDR2 FQGNSA. This CDR3 has 14 residues. Trimming cost V 4 bases and J 3 bases; bases outside gene matches: 5. The whole variable domain, remainder taken from reference TRBV7-2 and TRBJ2-7, is GAGVSQSPSNKVTEKGKDVELRCDPISGHTALYWYRQSLGQGLEFLIYFQGNSAPDKSGLPSDRFSAERTGGSVSTLTIQRTQQEDSAVYLCASSSRGQVYEQYFGPGTRLTVT.

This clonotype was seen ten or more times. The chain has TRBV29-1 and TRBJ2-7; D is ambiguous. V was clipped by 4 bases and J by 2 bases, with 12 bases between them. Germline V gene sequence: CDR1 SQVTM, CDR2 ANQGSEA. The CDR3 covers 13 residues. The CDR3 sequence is CSVVPDTAYEQYF. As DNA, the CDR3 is TGCAGCGTTGTACCTGACACTGCCTACGAGCAGTACTTC.

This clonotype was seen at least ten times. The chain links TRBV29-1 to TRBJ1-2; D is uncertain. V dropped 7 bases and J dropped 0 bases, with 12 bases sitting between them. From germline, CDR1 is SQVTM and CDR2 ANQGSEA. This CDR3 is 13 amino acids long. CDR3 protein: CSAEDRANYGYTF. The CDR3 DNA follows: TGCAGCGCCGAGGACCGCGCTAACTATGGCTACACCTTC.

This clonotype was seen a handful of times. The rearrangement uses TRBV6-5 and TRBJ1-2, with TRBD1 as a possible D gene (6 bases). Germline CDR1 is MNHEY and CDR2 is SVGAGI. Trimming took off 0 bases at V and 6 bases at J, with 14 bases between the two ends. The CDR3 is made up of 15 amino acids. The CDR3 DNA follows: TGTGCCAGCAGTTACTCAGTCGGGGGGCTGCATGGCTACACCTTC. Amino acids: CASSYSVGGLHGYTF.

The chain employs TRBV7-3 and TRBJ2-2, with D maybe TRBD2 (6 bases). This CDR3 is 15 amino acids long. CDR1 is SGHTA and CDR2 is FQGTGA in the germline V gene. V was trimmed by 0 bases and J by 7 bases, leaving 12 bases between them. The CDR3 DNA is TGTGCCAGCAGCTTAACCGGGACTCAAAGCGGGGAGCTGTTTTTT. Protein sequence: CASSLTGTQSGELFF.

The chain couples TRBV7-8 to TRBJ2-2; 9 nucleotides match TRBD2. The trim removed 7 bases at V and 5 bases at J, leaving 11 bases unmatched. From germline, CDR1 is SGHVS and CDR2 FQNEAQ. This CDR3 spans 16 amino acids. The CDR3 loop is CASKRRGGDRTGELFF. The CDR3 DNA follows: TGTGCCAGCAAGCGGCGGGGGGGCGATCGAACCGGGGAGCTGTTTTTT.

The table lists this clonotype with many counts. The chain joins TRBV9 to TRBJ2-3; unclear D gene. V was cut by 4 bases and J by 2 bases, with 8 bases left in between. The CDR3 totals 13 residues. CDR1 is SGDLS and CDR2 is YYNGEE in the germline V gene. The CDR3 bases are TGTGCCAGCAGCTTCCAGAACACAGATACGCAGTATTTT. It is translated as CASSFQNTDTQYF.

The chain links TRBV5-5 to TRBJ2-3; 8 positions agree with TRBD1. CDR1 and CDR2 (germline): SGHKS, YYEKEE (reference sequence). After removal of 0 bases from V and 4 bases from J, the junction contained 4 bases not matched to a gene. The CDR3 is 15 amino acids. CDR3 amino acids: CASSLDGTGADTQYF. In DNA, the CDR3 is TGTGCCAGCAGCTTGGATGGGACAGGCGCAGATACGCAGTATTTT.